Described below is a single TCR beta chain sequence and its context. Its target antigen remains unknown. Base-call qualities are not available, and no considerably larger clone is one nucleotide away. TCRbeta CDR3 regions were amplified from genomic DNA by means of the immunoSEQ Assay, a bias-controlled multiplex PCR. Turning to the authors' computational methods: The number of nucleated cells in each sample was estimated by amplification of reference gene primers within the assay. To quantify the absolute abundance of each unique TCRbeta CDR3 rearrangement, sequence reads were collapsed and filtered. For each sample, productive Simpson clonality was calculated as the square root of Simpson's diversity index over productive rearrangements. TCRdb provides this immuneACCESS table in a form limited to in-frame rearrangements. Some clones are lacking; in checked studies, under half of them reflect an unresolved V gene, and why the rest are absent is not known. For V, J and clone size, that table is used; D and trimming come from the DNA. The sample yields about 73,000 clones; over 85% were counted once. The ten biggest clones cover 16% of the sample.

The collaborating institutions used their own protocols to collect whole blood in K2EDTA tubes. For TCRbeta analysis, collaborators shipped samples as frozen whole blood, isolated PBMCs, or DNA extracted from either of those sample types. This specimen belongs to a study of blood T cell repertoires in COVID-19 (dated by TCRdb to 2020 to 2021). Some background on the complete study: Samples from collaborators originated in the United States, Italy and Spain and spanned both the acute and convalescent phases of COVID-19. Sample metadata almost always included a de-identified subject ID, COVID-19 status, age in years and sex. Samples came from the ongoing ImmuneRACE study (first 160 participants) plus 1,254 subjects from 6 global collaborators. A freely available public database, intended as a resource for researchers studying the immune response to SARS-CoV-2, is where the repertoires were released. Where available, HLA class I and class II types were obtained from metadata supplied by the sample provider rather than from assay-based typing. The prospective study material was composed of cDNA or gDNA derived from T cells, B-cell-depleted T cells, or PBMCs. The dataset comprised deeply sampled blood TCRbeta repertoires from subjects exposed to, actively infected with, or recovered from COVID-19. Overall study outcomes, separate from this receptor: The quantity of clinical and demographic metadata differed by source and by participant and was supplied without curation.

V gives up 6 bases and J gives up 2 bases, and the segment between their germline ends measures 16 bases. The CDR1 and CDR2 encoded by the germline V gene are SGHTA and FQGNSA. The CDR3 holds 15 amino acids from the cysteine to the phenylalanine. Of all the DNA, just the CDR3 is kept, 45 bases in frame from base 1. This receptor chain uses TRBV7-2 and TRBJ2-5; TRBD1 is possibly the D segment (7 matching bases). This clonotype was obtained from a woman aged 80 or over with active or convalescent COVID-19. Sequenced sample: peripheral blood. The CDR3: CASSFTGEAQETQYF. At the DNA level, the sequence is TGTGCCAGCAGTTTTACAGGGGAGGCTCAAGAGACCCAGTACTTC.